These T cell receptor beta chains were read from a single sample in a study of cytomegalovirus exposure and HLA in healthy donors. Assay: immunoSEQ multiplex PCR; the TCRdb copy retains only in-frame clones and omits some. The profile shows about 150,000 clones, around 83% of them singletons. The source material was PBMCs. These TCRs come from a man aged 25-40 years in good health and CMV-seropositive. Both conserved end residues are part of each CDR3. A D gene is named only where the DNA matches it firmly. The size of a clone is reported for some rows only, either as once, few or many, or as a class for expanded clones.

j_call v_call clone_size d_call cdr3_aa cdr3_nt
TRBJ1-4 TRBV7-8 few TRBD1 CASSFLTGTNEKLFF TGTGCCAGCAGCTTTCTGACAGGGACTAATGAAAAACTGTTTTTT
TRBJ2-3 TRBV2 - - CASRTTTDTQYF TGTGCCAGCAGGACTACTACAGATACGCAGTATTTT
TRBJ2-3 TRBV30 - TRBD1 CAWSVGLGYRGPDTQYF TGTGCCTGGAGTGTAGGCTTAGGGTATAGGGGGCCAGATACGCAGTATTTT
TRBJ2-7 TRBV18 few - CASSPSRTPGEQYF TGTGCCAGCTCACCTTCGAGGACCCCGGGGGAGCAGTACTTC
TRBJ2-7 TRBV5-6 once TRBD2 CASSWGLVDVGEQYF TGTGCCAGCAGCTGGGGACTAGTCGATGTCGGCGAGCAGTACTTC
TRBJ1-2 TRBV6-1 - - CASSQPRGGNYGYTF TGTGCCAGCAGTCAACCTAGGGGAGGGAACTATGGCTACACCTTC
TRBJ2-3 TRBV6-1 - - CASSNPGSDTQYF TGTGCCAGCAGTAACCCGGGGTCTGATACGCAGTATTTT
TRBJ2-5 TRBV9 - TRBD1 CASSVADRGKETQYF TGTGCCAGCAGCGTCGCAGACAGGGGGAAAGAGACCCAGTACTTC
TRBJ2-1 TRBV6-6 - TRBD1 CASTGTGGLNEQFF TGTGCCAGCACCGGGACAGGGGGCTTGAATGAGCAGTTCTTC
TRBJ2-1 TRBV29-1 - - CSAKIAVSSYNEQFF TGCAGCGCCAAAATAGCGGTAAGCTCCTACAATGAGCAGTTCTTC
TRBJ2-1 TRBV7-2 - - CASSLGPRDNEQFF TGTGCCAGCAGCTTAGGTCCCCGGGACAATGAGCAGTTCTTC
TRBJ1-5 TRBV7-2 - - CASSIDGGLRNQPQHF TGTGCCAGCAGCATCGACGGGGGGTTGCGCAATCAGCCCCAGCATTTT
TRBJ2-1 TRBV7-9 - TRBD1 CASSPPGQKYNEQFF TGTGCCAGCAGCCCTCCGGGACAGAAGTACAATGAGCAGTTCTTC
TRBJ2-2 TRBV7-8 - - CASSATRGSGELFF TGTGCCAGCAGCGCGACCAGGGGTTCCGGGGAGCTGTTTTTT
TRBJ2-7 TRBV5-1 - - CASSLLGAGSSYEQYF TGCGCCAGCAGCTTGTTAGGGGCGGGGAGCTCCTACGAGCAGTACTTC
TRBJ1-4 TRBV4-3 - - CASSQSRVNREKLFF TGCGCCAGCAGCCAAAGCAGGGTAAATAGGGAAAAACTGTTTTTT
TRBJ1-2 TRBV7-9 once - CSSSPEGDFYGYTF TGTTCCAGCAGCCCAGAGGGGGATTTCTATGGCTACACCTTC
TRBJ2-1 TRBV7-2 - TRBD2 CASSLAAGGYNEQFF TGTGCCAGCAGCTTGGCAGCGGGAGGCTACAATGAGCAGTTCTTC
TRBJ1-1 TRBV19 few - CASRKGRNTEAFF TGTGCCAGCAGAAAAGGGAGGAACACTGAAGCTTTCTTT
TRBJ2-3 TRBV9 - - CASSPPHGSAPRTDTQYF TGTGCCAGCAGCCCACCCCATGGGAGCGCCCCACGCACAGATACGCAGTATTTT
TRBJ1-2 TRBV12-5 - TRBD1 CASGRDRGRYTF TGTGCTAGTGGCAGGGACAGGGGTCGCTACACCTTC
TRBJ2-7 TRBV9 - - CASSVELAPYEQYF TGTGCCAGCAGCGTAGAACTAGCCCCTTACGAGCAGTACTTC
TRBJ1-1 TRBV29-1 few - CSVEEQSLEAFF TGCAGCGTTGAGGAACAGAGCCTTGAAGCTTTCTTT
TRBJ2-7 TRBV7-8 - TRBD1 CASSLAAAGGINEQYF TGTGCCAGCAGCTTAGCGGCGGCAGGGGGCATTAACGAGCAGTACTTC
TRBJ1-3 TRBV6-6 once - CASTIHGSSGNTIYF TGTGCCAGCACCATACACGGGTCCTCTGGAAACACCATATATTTT
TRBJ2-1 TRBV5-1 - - CASSAETYNEQFF TGCGCCAGCAGCGCGGAGACTTACAATGAGCAGTTCTTC
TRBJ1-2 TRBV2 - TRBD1 CASSEGQGVLGYTF TGTGCCAGCAGTGAAGGACAGGGGGTTTTGGGCTACACCTTC
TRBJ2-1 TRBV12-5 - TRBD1 CASVKDRVDSNEQFF TGTGCTAGTGTCAAAGACAGGGTGGACTCCAATGAGCAGTTCTTC
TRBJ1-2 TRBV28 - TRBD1 CASSPRTGGNYGYTF TGTGCCAGCAGTCCGCGGACAGGGGGCAACTATGGCTACACCTTC
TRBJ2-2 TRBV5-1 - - CASSSGIPGELFF TGCGCCAGCAGCTCAGGGATTCCCGGGGAGCTGTTTTTT
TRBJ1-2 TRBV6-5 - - CASSYGRAGGYTF TGTGCCAGCAGTTACGGGCGGGCCGGTGGCTACACCTTC
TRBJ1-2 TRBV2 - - CASRPQGPNYGYTF TGTGCCAGCAGACCACAGGGACCTAACTATGGCTACACCTTC
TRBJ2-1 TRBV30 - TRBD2 CAWSWTSGKLYNEQFF TGTGCCTGGAGTTGGACTAGCGGGAAACTCTACAATGAGCAGTTCTTC
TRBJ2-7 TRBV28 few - CASSFSSAKEQYF TGTGCCAGCAGTTTCTCTTCTGCTAAGGAGCAGTACTTC
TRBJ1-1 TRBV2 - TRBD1 CASRREGQANTEAFF TGTGCCAGCAGGAGAGAGGGACAGGCTAACACTGAAGCTTTCTTT
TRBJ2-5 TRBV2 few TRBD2 CAGYTGTGGAQYF TGTGCCGGATATACCGGGACGGGAGGAGCCCAGTACTTC
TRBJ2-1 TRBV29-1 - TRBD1 CSVGQGGLRQFF TGCAGCGTTGGACAGGGGGGACTGAGGCAGTTCTTC
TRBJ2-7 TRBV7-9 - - CASSLDDFKVQYF TGTGCCAGCAGCTTAGATGACTTCAAAGTGCAGTACTTC
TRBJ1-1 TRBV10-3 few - CAISEQGNTEAFF TGTGCCATTAGTGAACAGGGGAACACTGAAGCTTTCTTT
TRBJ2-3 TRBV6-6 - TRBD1 CASNDLDRASTDTQYF TGTGCCAGCAATGATCTCGACAGGGCTAGCACAGATACGCAGTATTTT